The 20 T cell receptor beta chains below all came from one sample that was sequenced in a study of OX40 agonist ivuxolimab in advanced cancers. Here immunoSEQ multiplex PCR was the method, and the copy in TCRdb shows in-frame clones only, minus some. Of approximately 74,000 clones listed, 80% to 95% are singletons. Sequenced here: CD4+ or CD8+ T cells sorted from blood, sampled in a trial of the OX40 agonist ivuxolimab. The receptors originated from an adult with an advanced solid tumor such as melanoma, head and neck, liver or kidney cancer.

The V and J genes are TRBV11-2 and TRBJ2-5, with D tentatively TRBD1 (6 bases). This CDR3 spans 15 amino acids. Germline-derived CDR1 and CDR2 are SGHAT and FQNNGV. Trimming removed 0 bases from V and 3 bases from J, with 11 bases in between. CDR3 protein: CASSLEGTPKETQYF. The DNA for the CDR3 is TGTGCCAGCAGCTTAGAAGGGACACCCAAAGAGACCCAGTACTTC.

This chain links TRBV5-4 with TRBJ2-5, with 9 bases aligning to TRBD2. V was pared by 3 bases and J by 3 bases, with 9 bases of the junction left unmatched. Per the germline V gene, CDR1 is SGHNT and CDR2 is YYREEE (reference sequence). The CDR3 consists of 16 residues. The CDR3: CASSYGLAPGEETQYF. The DNA of the CDR3 is TGTGCCAGCAGCTACGGACTAGCGCCGGGGGAAGAGACCCAGTACTTC. The entire variable domain, with the rest obtained from reference TRBV5-4 and TRBJ2-5, is as follows: ETGVTQSPTHLIKTRGQQVTLRCSSQSGHNTVSWYQQALGQGPQFIFQYYREEENGRGNFPPRFSGLQFPNYSSELNVNALELDDSALYLCASSYGLAPGEETQYFGPGTRLLVL.

V gene TRBV28 combines with J gene TRBJ2-3, with D unresolved. Germline V lookup: CDR1 MDHEN, CDR2 SYDVKM. V gave up 1 base and J gave up 14 bases, with 13 bases separating them. This CDR3 contains 12 residues. This chain's CDR3 is CASSLSGRTAYF. The CDR3 nucleotides read TGTGCCAGCAGTTTATCAGGTCGTACGGCGTATTTT.

The chain couples TRBV11-2 to TRBJ1-6; perhaps TRBD1 as D (5 bases). Germline V gene data show CDR1 as SGHAT and CDR2 as FQNNGV. This CDR3 is built from 19 residues. V was trimmed by 5 bases and J by 0 bases, leaving 20 bases between them. The CDR3 protein is CASSRVGDPRRSYNSPLHF. The CDR3 nucleotides are TGTGCCAGCAGCCGGGTAGGGGACCCCCGCCGCTCCTATAATTCACCCCTCCACTTT.

The chain recombines TRBV28 with TRBJ2-4; 7 bases map to TRBD1. CDR1 is MDHEN and CDR2 is SYDVKM in the germline V gene. The CDR3 extends over 15 amino acids. The V and J ends lost 6 bases and 7 bases, in that order; junction bases with no gene match: 12. The CDR3 region is CASSTPQGYGNIQYF. In DNA form, the CDR3 reads TGTGCCAGCAGCACCCCACAGGGGTACGGGAACATTCAGTACTTC.

This chain connects TRBV6-5 to TRBJ2-3; D is unresolved. Trimming took off 2 bases at V and 2 bases at J, with 11 bases between the two ends. CDR3 length equals 15 residues. Per germline, CDR1 MNHEY and CDR2 SVGAGI. The CDR3 DNA reads as TGTGCCAGCAGTTACAAGGGTGCCATCACAGATACGCAGTATTTT. As protein: CASSYKGAITDTQYF.

The chain is built from TRBV4-1 and TRBJ1-5; 9 bases map to TRBD1. CDR3 length equals 19 residues. The V gene's germline CDR1 is MGHRA and CDR2 YSYEKL. The V gene end was trimmed by 0 bases and the J gene end by 2 bases; junction bases not matched to a gene: 11. In DNA, the CDR3 is TGCGCCAGCAGCCAAGACGGGACAGGGAGGAAAAGTGGCAATCAGCCCCAGCATTTT. Translated: CASSQDGTGRKSGNQPQHF.

This chain connects TRBV11-3 to TRBJ2-7; 9 bases map to TRBD2. Germline V gene sequence: CDR1 SGHNT, CDR2 YENEEA. V was pared by 0 bases and J by 5 bases, with 5 bases of the junction left unmatched. The CDR3 has 15 residues. The CDR3 DNA reads as TGTGCCAGCAGCTTAGAGGGGACTAGCTTCGACGAGCAGTACTTC. Protein: CASSLEGTSFDEQYF.

This clone came up once. J is TRBJ1-1 and V is TRBV28, with 7 bases aligning to TRBD1. The CDR3 runs to 15 residues. CDR1 is MDHEN and CDR2 is SYDVKM in the germline V gene. V was clipped by 4 bases and J by 1 base; unmatched bases: 6. CDR3 residues: CASSSLGTANTEAFF. CDR3 DNA sequence: TGTGCCAGCAGTTCGTTAGGGACAGCGAACACTGAAGCTTTCTTT.

The chain recombines TRBV7-3 with TRBJ2-1; the match to TRBD1 covers 7 bases. The germline V gene has CDR1 SGHTA and CDR2 FQGTGA. Trimming removed 6 bases from V and 0 bases from J; junction bases left unmatched: 8. The CDR3 is 16 amino acids. The chain's CDR3 is CASSFYGTDSYNEQFF. The CDR3 DNA reads as TGTGCCAGCAGTTTTTACGGGACAGACTCCTACAATGAGCAGTTCTTC.

The chain has TRBV2 and TRBJ2-5; 7 nucleotides agree with TRBD2. Germline-derived CDR1 and CDR2 are SNHLY and FYNNEI. The J segment lost 4 bases and the V segment lost 5 bases, leaving 10 bases of the junction unmatched. This CDR3 has 15 residues. The CDR3 coding sequence is TGTGCCAGCAGTCTAGATAGCGGGTCTGGAGAGACCCAGTACTTC. This sequence encodes CASSLDSGSGETQYF.

V is TRBV27 and J is TRBJ2-7; the D is unclear. V was clipped by 4 bases and J by 5 bases, with 18 bases between them. The germline V gene encodes CDR1 MNHEY and CDR2 SMNVEV (reference sequence). The CDR3 sequence is 15 residues long. In nucleotides, the CDR3 is TGTGCCAGCAGTTCTTGGGCCGGATCTGACAACGAGCAGTACTTC. It codes for CASSSWAGSDNEQYF.

The J gene is TRBJ1-2, the V gene TRBV5-1; D is perhaps TRBD1 (5 bases). The germline gives CDR1 SGHRS, CDR2 YFSETQ. CDR3 length: 15 residues. V shed 4 bases and J shed 5 bases, with 18 bases lying between them. The CDR3 region has the DNA TGCGCCAGCAGCCCCTTGGAGGGGAATGCGTATGGCTACACCTTC. Its protein is CASSPLEGNAYGYTF.

This rearrangement joins TRBV5-7 to TRBJ2-7; D perhaps matches TRBD2 (7 bases). TRBV5-7 is an ORF for which the function is uncertain. The length of the CDR3 is 15 residues. Trimming took off 0 bases at V and 1 base at J, with 11 bases between the two ends. CDR3 region: CASSLGRGGSYEQYF. As DNA, the CDR3 is TGTGCCAGCAGCTTGGGGAGGGGGGGGTCCTACGAGCAGTACTTC.

Note on this clone: One junction end disagrees with the germline gene, perhaps due to a read error. The J gene is TRBJ1-2, the V gene TRBV7-2, with 7 bases aligning to TRBD1. The CDR3 extends over 14 amino acids. Germline-derived CDR1 and CDR2 are SGHTA and FQGNSA. CDR3 residues: CASSQDGQAYGYTF. For the CDR3, the DNA is TGCGCCAGCAGCCAAGACGGACAGGCCTATGGCTACACCTTC.

This clone was observed once. The chain is built from TRBV19 and TRBJ2-7; TRBD2 matches 11 bases. This CDR3 region has 14 residues. V trimming: 5 bases; J trimming: 4 bases; junction bases outside the gene matches: 4. Germline-derived CDR1 and CDR2 are LNHDA and SQIVND (reference sequence). The CDR3 sequence: CASSRGTSGYEQYF. In DNA form, the CDR3 reads TGTGCCAGTAGTCGGGGGACTAGCGGTTACGAGCAGTACTTC.

J is TRBJ2-7 and V is TRBV19, with TRBD2 matching over 7 bases. The CDR3 totals 13 residues. The V gene end was trimmed by 7 bases and the J gene end by 2 bases; junction bases not matched to a gene: 5. Germline CDR1 reads LNHDA; CDR2 reads SQIVND (reference sequence). CDR3 bases: TGTGCCAGTAAAGGGCGGGGGACCTACGAGCAGTACTTC. It codes for CASKGRGTYEQYF.

This sequence joins TRBV28 and TRBJ2-7; weak D call: TRBD1 (5 bases). Trimming cost V 7 bases and J 2 bases, with 18 bases left between them. Germline CDR1 is MDHEN and CDR2 is SYDVKM. The CDR3 contains 15 residues. Written as DNA, the CDR3 is TGTGCCAGCAATGCAGCAGGGTCATGGACCTACGAGCAGTACTTC. This translates into CASNAAGSWTYEQYF.

The count of this clone is one. The CDR3 DNA is TGCAGCGTTGAATCAGTCGGCCGTTACGAGCAGTACTTC. It specifies CSVESVGRYEQYF. This chain uses TRBV29-1 with TRBJ2-7; no clear D gene. Germline CDR1 reads SQVTM; CDR2 reads ANQGSEA. The V and J ends lost 2 bases and 4 bases respectively, with 12 bases between them. CDR3 length: 13 residues.

The V and J genes are TRBV7-2 and TRBJ2-7; D might be TRBD2 (6 bases). The CDR3 runs 15 residues. Germline V lookup: CDR1 SGHTA, CDR2 FQGNSA. V lost 2 bases and J lost 2, with 13 bases in between. DNA for the CDR3: TGTGCCAGCAGCTTAATAGGGACTCTTACCTACGAGCAGTACTTC. Its protein product is CASSLIGTLTYEQYF.